This note documents a single TCR beta chain sequence. Antigen unknown. Library preparation (for TCRbeta) was performed with unique molecular identifiers. In TCRdb, the PCR reads were re-called with MiXCR into one record per CDR3 protein. The data hold 530,000 or so distinct CDR3 sequences, with 27% observed a single time. This entry is derived from a study of T-cell reconstitution after alpha-beta-depleted transplantation in children. Trimming removed 4 bases at V and 6 bases at J, with 15 bases between. The length of the CDR3 is 14 residues. From germline, CDR1 is SGHRS and CDR2 YFSETQ. Study observations and caveats: Some patients showed high day-60 TCRbeta diversity, which derived from surviving recipient T cells and thymic progenitors. Several hundred expanded graft clones reportedly supplied alpha-beta T cells about two months after transplant. Newly produced T cells mostly provided counts and TCRbeta diversity after one year, as hyperexpanded clones declined.

The source of this sequence is a boy in the first two years of life with Wiskott-Aldrich syndrome, due to receive a stem cell transplant. This chain uses TRBV5-1 with TRBJ2-3, with D uncertain. Here the sequenced sample was PBMCs, taken before TCRalphabeta/CD19-depleted stem cell transplant. The CDR3 DNA sequence: TGCGCCAGCAGCGTACGAAGAGCATGGGATACGCAGTATTTT. Encoded protein: CASSVRRAWDTQYF.